The 22 T cell receptor beta chains in this list originate from one sample, sequenced in a study of blood T cell repertoires in COVID-19. The table came from immunoSEQ multiplex PCR; TCRdb's copy has only in-frame clones and leaves some out. This table holds some 230,000 clones, more than 80% found once. The sequenced sample was peripheral blood. Every receptor here comes from a man aged 25-40 years who had recovered from COVID-19.

The rearrangement uses TRBV12-3 or TRBV12-4 and TRBJ2-1, with D hard to call. This CDR3 is 11 amino acids long. The ends were cut back, 8 bases at V and 6 bases at J, with 8 bases in the middle. The CDR3, as DNA: TGTGCCAGCCAGCGCCTCAATGAGCAGTTCTTC. Its translation is CASQRLNEQFF.

The J gene is TRBJ1-1, the V gene TRBV24-1; possible D gene TRBD1, 5 bases. Looked up from germline, CDR1 is KGHDR and CDR2 is SFDVKD. CDR3 length: 13 residues. Trimming stripped 6 bases from V and 1 base from J, with 8 bases between. The CDR3 region has the DNA TGTGCCACCAGTTTCGGACAGAACACTGAAGCTTTCTTT. Translating it yields CATSFGQNTEAFF.

The gene calls are TRBV25-1 and TRBJ2-7; D is unclear. Germline CDR1 is MGHDK and CDR2 is SYGVNS. The CDR3 runs 13 residues. Trimming removed 1 base at V and 2 bases at J, with 6 bases between. The CDR3 DNA follows: TGTGCCAGCAGTGAATCAGGCCCCTACGAGCAGTACTTC. Its protein product is CASSESGPYEQYF.

CDR3 sequence reads: CASSYSTSGGLTEAFF. The CDR3 DNA reads TGTGCCAGCAGTTACTCGACCTCAGGGGGTCTCACTGAAGCTTTCTTT. The chain has TRBV6-2 or TRBV6-3 and TRBJ1-1, with 7 bases fitting TRBD1. After removal of 0 bases from V and 4 bases from J, the junction contained 8 bases not matched to a gene. CDR1 and CDR2 from the germline V gene are MNHEY and SVGEGT. The length of the CDR3 is 16 residues.

This clone came up a few times. The V and J genes are TRBV27 and TRBJ2-7, with D perhaps TRBD1 (6 bases). CDR1 is MNHEY, CDR2 SMNVEV, per germline (reference sequence). V lost 5 bases and J lost 4, with 18 bases in between. The CDR3 contains 15 residues. CDR3 nucleotides: TGTGCCAGCAGTCTGGCTAATACAGGGCAGTACGAGCAGTACTTC. Protein product: CASSLANTGQYEQYF.

The chain is built from TRBV25-1 and TRBJ1-4, with 8 bases that match TRBD1. The CDR3 consists of 14 residues. Germline loops: CDR1 MGHDK, CDR2 SYGVNS. J lost 5 bases, V lost 7 bases, and 6 bases had no gene match. CDR3 bases: TGTGCCAGCACTAGGACAGGGCTCAATGAAAAACTGTTTTTT. It yields the protein CASTRTGLNEKLFF. Variable domain in full (rest from reference TRBV25-1 and TRBJ1-4): EADIYQTPRYLVIGTGKKITLECSQTMGHDKMYWYQQDPGMELHLIHYSYGVNSTEKGDLSSESTVSRIRTEHFPLTLESARPSHTSQYLCASTRTGLNEKLFFGSGTQLSVL.

The chain links TRBV10-3 to TRBJ2-7; 9 nucleotides line up with TRBD1. With V trimmed by 6 bases and J by 3 bases, 6 bases remained unmatched. CDR1 and CDR2 from the germline V gene are ENHRY and SYGVKD. CDR3 length: 14 amino acids. For the CDR3, the DNA is TGTGCCATCAGACCTACAGGGGGCTTCTACGAGCAGTACTTC. Residues: CAIRPTGGFYEQYF.

J is TRBJ2-1 and V is TRBV19; weak D call: TRBD1 (6 bases). The V end was cut by 4 bases, the J end by 3 bases, with 16 bases between. This CDR3 spans 16 amino acids. Germline values: CDR1 LNHDA, CDR2 SQIVND (reference sequence). CDR3 nucleotide sequence: TGTGCCAGTAGTAACCGGGGTGGGGGACACTACAATGAGCAGTTCTTC. It specifies CASSNRGGGHYNEQFF.

The chain is built from TRBV12-3 or TRBV12-4 and TRBJ1-1; no clear D gene. The CDR3 is 13 amino acids. V lost 0 bases to trimming and J lost 6 bases, with 8 bases between them. The CDR3 loop reads CASSLASRAEAFF. CDR3 bases: TGTGCCAGCAGTTTAGCTAGTCGGGCTGAAGCTTTCTTT.

The chain couples TRBV4-2 to TRBJ1-2; D gene unclear. The V end was cut by 1 base, the J end by 6 bases, with 15 bases between. The CDR3 length is 15 residues. Looked up from germline, CDR1 is LGHNA and CDR2 is YNFKEQ. The CDR3 reads CASSQGRIMGDGYTF. CDR3 bases: TGTGCCAGCAGCCAAGGTAGGATCATGGGCGATGGCTACACCTTC.

The chain uses TRBV7-8 and TRBJ1-1; TRBD1 aligns across 7 bases. Trimming took 5 bases from V and 1 from J; bases not matched to a gene: 19. There are 19 residues in the CDR3. From germline, CDR1 is SGHVS and CDR2 FQNEAQ. This chain's CDR3 is CASSREQGSLLSPNTEAFF. For the CDR3, the DNA is TGTGCCAGCAGCCGAGAACAGGGGTCCTTGTTATCTCCGAACACTGAAGCTTTCTTT.

This chain connects TRBV18 to TRBJ1-1, with a tentative D call TRBD1 (5 bases). CDR1 KGHSH and CDR2 LQKENI come from the germline V gene. V was clipped by 4 bases and J by 3 bases, with 18 bases between them. The CDR3 covers 16 residues. CDR3 sequence: CASSQFGPTGDTEAFF. In nucleotides, the CDR3 is TGTGCCAGCTCACAATTTGGGCCGACGGGGGACACTGAAGCTTTCTTT.

The chain links TRBV7-2 to TRBJ1-4; perhaps TRBD1 as D (5 bases). In germline, CDR1 is SGHTA, CDR2 FQGNSA. V was trimmed by 1 base and J by 7 bases, leaving 10 bases between them. This CDR3 is 14 amino acids long. CDR3 loop: CASSLVGGGEKLFF. The CDR3 DNA reads TGTGCCAGCAGCTTAGTGGGGGGTGGTGAAAAACTGTTTTTT.

V gene TRBV10-2 combines with J gene TRBJ2-2; D is unresolved. The germline gives CDR1 WSHSY, CDR2 SAAADI. The ends were cut back, 0 bases at V and 5 bases at J, with 7 bases in the middle. The CDR3 consists of 14 residues. For the CDR3, the DNA is TGCGCCAGCAGTGAGTCGGCAGTGACCGGGGAGCTGTTTTTT. Protein sequence: CASSESAVTGELFF.

V gene TRBV11-2 combines with J gene TRBJ2-7; 7 bases align to TRBD1. Germline V gives CDR1 SGHAT, CDR2 FQNNGV. Trimming took 1 base from V and 0 from J; bases not matched to a gene: 3. The CDR3 covers 15 residues. CDR3 region: CASSLGQGHSYEQYF. DNA for the CDR3: TGTGCCAGCAGCTTAGGACAGGGCCACTCCTACGAGCAGTACTTC.

The chain combines TRBV6-5 with TRBJ2-7; 9 bases map to TRBD1. The CDR3 length is 15 residues. Germline-derived CDR1 and CDR2 are MNHEY and SVGAGI. V lost 4 bases to trimming and J lost 3 bases; unmatched junction nucleotides: 7. CDR3 in amino acids: CASSSGGTGLYEQYF. In DNA, the CDR3 is TGTGCCAGCAGTTCTGGAGGGACAGGGCTCTACGAGCAGTACTTC.

This clone was counted once. The V and J genes are TRBV4-1 and TRBJ1-5; D call uncertain. Germline assignment: CDR1 MGHRA and CDR2 YSYEKL. V lost 4 bases to trimming and J lost 4 bases, with 8 bases between them. The CDR3 runs 13 residues. This CDR3 reads CASSPLGNQPQHF. CDR3 bases: TGCGCCAGCAGCCCACTAGGAAATCAGCCCCAGCATTTT.

V gene TRBV14 combines with J gene TRBJ2-6; D may be TRBD2 (7 bases). Germline lookup yields CDR1 SGHDN and CDR2 FVKESK. V was shortened by 4 bases and J by 2 bases, with 21 bases between the two germline ends. The CDR3 contains 19 residues. The CDR3 nucleotides read TGTGCCAGCAGCCCCGGGACACCTAAAGGACTAGCTGGGGCCAACGTCCTGACTTTC. Amino acids: CASSPGTPKGLAGANVLTF.

This rearrangement joins TRBV9 to TRBJ2-7; 8 bases fit TRBD2. The CDR3 is made up of 14 amino acids. Per the germline V gene, CDR1 is SGDLS and CDR2 is YYNGEE. V trimming: 4 bases; J trimming: 4 bases; junction bases outside the gene matches: 7. The CDR3 bases are TGTGCCAGCAGCTTAGGGAGCGGGGGTTACGAGCAGTACTTC. This codes for CASSLGSGGYEQYF.

The J gene is TRBJ1-4, the V gene TRBV4-1; 8 bases are shared with TRBD1. Germline CDR1 and CDR2: MGHRA and YSYEKL. V shed 0 bases and J 10 bases; nucleotides not matched to a gene: 10. The CDR3 is 16 residues long. The CDR3, as DNA: TGCGCCAGCAGCCAAGATCCTGGGACAGGTCGGAGAAAACTGTTTTTT. It codes for CASSQDPGTGRRKLFF.

This chain joins TRBV4-3 and TRBJ1-2, with D hard to call. The V end was cut by 0 bases, the J end by 3 bases, with 5 bases between. This CDR3 contains 13 residues. In germline, CDR1 is LGHNA, CDR2 YSLEER. The CDR3 sequence: CASSQDSDYGYTF. The CDR3, as DNA: TGCGCCAGCAGCCAAGATTCCGACTATGGCTACACCTTC.

The table lists this clone with a count of one. The genes are TRBV19 and TRBJ1-4; TRBD1 matches 8 bases. After removal of 10 bases from V and 0 bases from J, the junction contained 16 bases not matched to a gene. Germline CDR1 is LNHDA and CDR2 is SQIVND (reference sequence). CDR3 length: 18 amino acids. The CDR3 protein is CATSFRQGWSATNEKLFF. CDR3 bases: TGTGCCACCAGTTTTAGACAGGGGTGGTCCGCAACTAATGAAAAACTGTTTTTT. Using reference TRBV19 and TRBJ1-4 for the parts outside the CDR3, the full variable domain is DGGITQSPKYLFRKEGQNVTLSCEQNLNHDAMYWYRQDPGQGLRLIYYSQIVNDFQKGDIAEGYSVSREKKESFPLTVTSAQKNPTAFYLCATSFRQGWSATNEKLFFGSGTQLSVL.